The rows below give T cell receptor beta chains drawn from one sample of a study of blood T cell repertoires in COVID-19. Some clones are missing from TCRdb's copy, which holds only in-frame ones; the method was immunoSEQ multiplex PCR. The data show roughly 220,000 clones, 84% seen once. The sample consisted of peripheral blood. Receptors originate from a man aged 30 to 45 with active or convalescent COVID-19. The CDR3 runs from the conserved cysteine through the conserved F or W. D genes are given only for firm matches. Not all rows give a size; the values are once, few, many and, for expanded clones, a class.

CDR3aa: CASSPVQGRSYEQYF; CDR3nt: TGTGCCAGCAGTCCCGTTCAGGGGCGCTCCTACGAGCAGTACTTC; d_gene: .; j_gene: TRBJ2-7; abundance: .; v_gene: TRBV28
CDR3aa: CASSQSFQGTEAFF; CDR3nt: TGCGCCAGCAGCCAGTCATTCCAGGGGACTGAAGCTTTCTTT; d_gene: .; j_gene: TRBJ1-1; abundance: .; v_gene: TRBV4-3
CDR3aa: CASNYVETEAFF; CDR3nt: TGTGCCAGCAACTATGTGGAAACTGAAGCTTTCTTT; d_gene: .; j_gene: TRBJ1-1; abundance: .; v_gene: TRBV12-3/TRBV12-4
CDR3aa: CASISRAGTGELFF; CDR3nt: TGTGCCAGCATTAGTAGGGCGGGGACCGGGGAGCTGTTTTTT; d_gene: .; j_gene: TRBJ2-2; abundance: .; v_gene: TRBV6-5
CDR3aa: CASSESGGGPEDTQYF; CDR3nt: TGTGCCAGCAGTGAATCGGGAGGGGGTCCTGAAGATACGCAGTATTTT; d_gene: TRBD2; j_gene: TRBJ2-3; abundance: .; v_gene: TRBV6-1
CDR3aa: CASSDRLGGTNTEAFF; CDR3nt: TGTGCCAGCAGTGATAGGTTGGGGGGGACGAACACTGAAGCTTTCTTT; d_gene: .; j_gene: TRBJ1-1; abundance: .; v_gene: TRBV6-1
CDR3aa: CASSPGPGELFF; CDR3nt: TGTGCCAGCAGTCCAGGTCCCGGGGAGCTGTTTTTT; d_gene: .; j_gene: TRBJ2-2; abundance: once; v_gene: TRBV6-6
CDR3aa: CASSPPGGRPEAFF; CDR3nt: TGTGCCAGCAGCCCCCCGGGGGGTCGGCCTGAAGCTTTCTTT; d_gene: .; j_gene: TRBJ1-1; abundance: .; v_gene: TRBV5-4
CDR3aa: CASSLRPGLSGYTF; CDR3nt: TGTGCCAGCAGCCTGAGGCCGGGTCTTAGTGGCTACACCTTC; d_gene: .; j_gene: TRBJ1-2; abundance: once; v_gene: TRBV13
CDR3aa: CASSQNSGGPMYEQYF; CDR3nt: TGCGCCAGCAGCCAGAATAGCGGGGGACCCATGTACGAGCAGTACTTC; d_gene: TRBD2; j_gene: TRBJ2-7; abundance: once; v_gene: TRBV4-1
CDR3aa: CASSFGTGTLNTEAFF; CDR3nt: TGTGCCAGCAGCTTCGGGACCGGGACACTGAACACTGAAGCTTTCTTT; d_gene: .; j_gene: TRBJ1-1; abundance: .; v_gene: TRBV7-8
CDR3aa: CASRKLKNTGELFF; CDR3nt: TGTGCCAGCAGGAAACTCAAGAACACCGGGGAGCTGTTTTTT; d_gene: .; j_gene: TRBJ2-2; abundance: .; v_gene: TRBV28
CDR3aa: CASSPRRLAGYEQYF; CDR3nt: TGTGCCAGCAGCCCCCGTAGGCTAGCAGGCTACGAGCAGTACTTC; d_gene: .; j_gene: TRBJ2-7; abundance: once; v_gene: TRBV11-2
CDR3aa: CASSWGLHYEQYF; CDR3nt: TGTGCCAGCAGTTGGGGCCTTCATTACGAGCAGTACTTC; d_gene: .; j_gene: TRBJ2-7; abundance: once; v_gene: TRBV27
CDR3aa: CATSDPGVRSEQFF; CDR3nt: TGTGCCACCAGTGACCCCGGGGTGAGGTCTGAGCAGTTCTTC; d_gene: .; j_gene: TRBJ2-1; abundance: .; v_gene: TRBV24-1
CDR3aa: CAWSPDPDSFYQPQHF; CDR3nt: TGTGCCTGGAGCCCAGACCCAGACAGCTTTTATCAGCCCCAGCATTTT; d_gene: .; j_gene: TRBJ1-5; abundance: .; v_gene: TRBV30
CDR3aa: CASSLLNEQFF; CDR3nt: TGTGCCAGCAGCTTACTCAATGAGCAGTTCTTC; d_gene: .; j_gene: TRBJ2-1; abundance: .; v_gene: TRBV7-9
CDR3aa: CASSRDRGPYEQYF; CDR3nt: TGTGCCAGCAGCCGGGACAGGGGCCCCTACGAGCAGTACTTC; d_gene: TRBD1; j_gene: TRBJ2-7; abundance: .; v_gene: TRBV7-3
CDR3aa: CASRPGQGVFTEAFF; CDR3nt: TGTGCCAGCAGGCCGGGACAGGGGGTATTCACTGAAGCTTTCTTT; d_gene: TRBD1; j_gene: TRBJ1-1; abundance: .; v_gene: TRBV7-2
CDR3aa: CASSEARGQNYGYTF; CDR3nt: TGTGCCAGCAGTGAAGCTAGGGGACAGAACTATGGCTACACCTTC; d_gene: TRBD1; j_gene: TRBJ1-2; abundance: .; v_gene: TRBV2
CDR3aa: CASSQTGGTETQYF; CDR3nt: TGCGCCAGCAGCCAAACTGGGGGGACGGAGACCCAGTACTTC; d_gene: .; j_gene: TRBJ2-5; abundance: .; v_gene: TRBV4-1
CDR3aa: CAIGTVLNQPQHF; CDR3nt: TGTGCCATCGGGACAGTCCTTAATCAGCCCCAGCATTTT; d_gene: TRBD1; j_gene: TRBJ1-5; abundance: .; v_gene: TRBV10-3
CDR3aa: CSARHTYEQYF; CDR3nt: TGCAGTGCTAGGCACACCTACGAGCAGTACTTC; d_gene: .; j_gene: TRBJ2-7; abundance: few; v_gene: TRBV20-1
CDR3aa: CASSPGLAGGQVEQYF; CDR3nt: TGCGCCAGCAGCCCGGGACTAGCGGGGGGGCAGGTCGAGCAGTACTTC; d_gene: TRBD2; j_gene: TRBJ2-7; abundance: .; v_gene: TRBV5-1
CDR3aa: CASSFYRTEAFF; CDR3nt: TGTGCCAGCAGCTTTTACCGGACTGAAGCTTTCTTT; d_gene: .; j_gene: TRBJ1-1; abundance: .; v_gene: TRBV11-2
CDR3aa: CASISGTGFPEAFF; CDR3nt: TGTGCCAGTATTTCCGGGACAGGGTTCCCCGAAGCTTTCTTT; d_gene: TRBD1; j_gene: TRBJ1-1; abundance: .; v_gene: TRBV19
CDR3aa: CASRSYDRSGELFF; CDR3nt: TGTGCCAGCAGATCCTACGACAGGTCCGGGGAGCTGTTTTTT; d_gene: .; j_gene: TRBJ2-2; abundance: .; v_gene: TRBV5-4
CDR3aa: CASILRGYWNEKLFF; CDR3nt: TGTGCCAGCATCCTAAGAGGTTATTGGAATGAAAAACTGTTTTTT; d_gene: .; j_gene: TRBJ1-4; abundance: .; v_gene: TRBV9
CDR3aa: CASSSADRGEAPFYGYTF; CDR3nt: TGTGCCAGCAGCTCAGCCGACAGGGGGGAAGCCCCTTTTTATGGCTACACCTTC; d_gene: TRBD1; j_gene: TRBJ1-2; abundance: .; v_gene: TRBV13
CDR3aa: CASSNQLAGGGNEQYF; CDR3nt: TGTGCCAGCAGTAATCAGCTAGCGGGAGGGGGGAACGAGCAGTACTTC; d_gene: TRBD2; j_gene: TRBJ2-7; abundance: .; v_gene: TRBV6-6
CDR3aa: CASSFTVDSQETQYF; CDR3nt: TGTGCCAGCAGCTTTACAGTAGACAGCCAAGAGACCCAGTACTTC; d_gene: .; j_gene: TRBJ2-5; abundance: few; v_gene: TRBV11-2
CDR3aa: CASSKGASYGYTF; CDR3nt: TGTGCCAGCAGTAAGGGGGCTAGCTATGGCTACACCTTC; d_gene: TRBD1; j_gene: TRBJ1-2; abundance: .; v_gene: TRBV6-6
CDR3aa: CSGNGKSDTQYF; CDR3nt: TGCAGCGGCAACGGTAAATCCGATACGCAGTATTTT; d_gene: .; j_gene: TRBJ2-3; abundance: .; v_gene: TRBV29-1
CDR3aa: CASRFRERANYGYTF; CDR3nt: TGTGCCAGCAGATTCAGGGAACGAGCTAACTATGGCTACACCTTC; d_gene: .; j_gene: TRBJ1-2; abundance: .; v_gene: TRBV13
CDR3aa: CASSRGLLYEQYF; CDR3nt: TGTGCCAGCAGCCGGGGACTCCTCTACGAGCAGTACTTC; d_gene: .; j_gene: TRBJ2-7; abundance: .; v_gene: TRBV4-2
CDR3aa: CAWEVGGAHGGYTF; CDR3nt: TGTGCCTGGGAGGTTGGGGGGGCGCATGGTGGCTACACCTTC; d_gene: .; j_gene: TRBJ1-2; abundance: once; v_gene: TRBV30
CDR3aa: CASSQTWTSGNEQFF; CDR3nt: TGTGCCAGCAGCCAAACCTGGACTAGTGGCAATGAGCAGTTCTTC; d_gene: TRBD2; j_gene: TRBJ2-1; abundance: .; v_gene: TRBV7-2
CDR3aa: CASSLSGTSGFTDTQYF; CDR3nt: TGTGCCAGCAGCCTATCGGGGACTAGCGGATTCACAGATACGCAGTATTTT; d_gene: TRBD2; j_gene: TRBJ2-3; abundance: .; v_gene: TRBV3-1/TRBV3-2
CDR3aa: CASRAGANYGYTF; CDR3nt: TGTGCCAGCAGGGCAGGGGCTAACTATGGCTACACCTTC; d_gene: .; j_gene: TRBJ1-2; abundance: few; v_gene: TRBV2
CDR3aa: CASSLVPGSGQPQHF; CDR3nt: TGCGCCAGCAGCTTGGTCCCGGGATCGGGTCAGCCCCAGCATTTT; d_gene: .; j_gene: TRBJ1-5; abundance: few; v_gene: TRBV5-1
CDR3aa: CASSLWLAGASDEQYF; CDR3nt: TGTGCCAGCAGCTTGTGGCTAGCGGGGGCCTCCGACGAGCAGTACTTC; d_gene: TRBD2; j_gene: TRBJ2-7; abundance: few; v_gene: TRBV5-4
CDR3aa: CAWSVRTGNGHEQYF; CDR3nt: TGTGCCTGGAGTGTACGGACAGGTAATGGCCACGAGCAGTACTTC; d_gene: TRBD1; j_gene: TRBJ2-7; abundance: .; v_gene: TRBV30
CDR3aa: CASSLVAGGADTQYF; CDR3nt: TGTGCCAGCAGTTTAGTAGCGGGGGGTGCAGATACGCAGTATTTT; d_gene: TRBD2; j_gene: TRBJ2-3; abundance: .; v_gene: TRBV27
CDR3aa: CASSHDRDYGYTF; CDR3nt: TGTGCCAGCAGCCATGACAGAGACTATGGCTACACCTTC; d_gene: .; j_gene: TRBJ1-2; abundance: .; v_gene: TRBV3-1/TRBV3-2
CDR3aa: CASSQVARTYEQYF; CDR3nt: TGCGCCAGCAGCCAAGTAGCGCGTACCTACGAGCAGTACTTC; d_gene: .; j_gene: TRBJ2-7; abundance: .; v_gene: TRBV4-1